The sequence of this T cell receptor (beta chain) was determined in a study of shared clonotypes between healthy human individuals. With regard to this clone: Its specificity is not known.

V lost 2 bases and J lost 6; bases outside the gene matches: 7. The CDR3 is made up of 14 amino acids. Germline CDR1 SGHDT, CDR2 YYEEEE. General study points: Non-shared clonotypes were found to have lower generation probabilities than the clonotypes that were shared by all four of the sorted-subset donors.

TCRdb's copy holds only in-frame clones and misses some; the assay was immunoSEQ multiplex PCR. The data hold 2 million to 2.5 million clones, with 85% to 95% observed a single time. The chain uses TRBV5-6 and TRBJ2-7, with 8 bases aligning to TRBD1. This clonotype was obtained from a man aged 18 to 35 in good health. Material: naive CD4+ T cells sorted from blood. As to subset: CD45RA+ positively selected. CDR3 region: CASSLSGQDREQYF. As DNA, the CDR3 is TGTGCCAGCAGCTTATCGGGACAGGATCGCGAGCAGTACTTC. Filled out from reference TRBV5-6 and TRBJ2-7, the complete variable domain reads DAGVTQSPTHLIKTRGQQVTLRCSPKSGHDTVSWYQQALGQGPQFIFQYYEEEERQRGNFPDRFSGHQFPNYSSELNVNALLLGDSALYLCASSLSGQDREQYFGPGTRLTVT.